Listed below are T cell receptor beta chains from one sample, sequenced in a study of T cells after yellow fever vaccination. Each CDR3 protein is one row after TCRdb ran MiXCR on the 5' RACE reads. The top ten clones hold under 15% of a sample with hundreds of thousands of distinct CDR3 sequences, roughly an eighth of them seen once. Sample: PBMCs, taken on the day of the yellow fever booster vaccination. Every receptor here comes from a man in his thirties or forties who received the YFV17D yellow fever vaccine. Each CDR3 is given with its conserved first and last residue. D genes are given only for firm matches. Some rows have no size entry. The others give once, few or many, or a class for an expanded clone.

d_gene: -
v_gene: TRBV5-1
len: 17
j_gene: TRBJ2-4
abundance: -
CDR3aa: CASSSPRGKKGGNIQYF
CDR3nt: TGCGCCAGCAGCTCCCCCCGGGGGAAAAAAGGGGGGAACATTCAGTACTTC

d_gene: -
v_gene: TRBV25-1
len: 15
j_gene: TRBJ1-2
abundance: few
CDR3aa: CASSAKTKMFCVYTF
CDR3nt: TGTGCCAGCAGTGCCAAGACAAAAATGTTTTGCGTATACACCTTC

d_gene: TRBD2
v_gene: TRBV29-1
len: 15
j_gene: TRBJ2-1
abundance: few
CDR3aa: CSVTRTSDPYNEQFF
CDR3nt: TGCAGCGTGACCCGTACTAGCGATCCATACAATGAGCAGTTCTTC

d_gene: TRBD2
v_gene: TRBV5-5
len: 17
j_gene: TRBJ2-7
abundance: -
CDR3aa: CASSVTSGRRSSYEQYF
CDR3nt: TGTGCCAGCAGCGTGACTAGCGGGAGGAGGAGCTCCTACGAGCAGTACTTC

d_gene: -
v_gene: TRBV5-1
len: 14
j_gene: TRBJ2-7
abundance: -
CDR3aa: CASSRGGETYEQYF
CDR3nt: TGCGCCAGCAGCCGGGGCGGGGAAACCTACGAGCAGTACTTC

d_gene: -
v_gene: TRBV9
len: 14
j_gene: TRBJ2-3
abundance: few
CDR3aa: CASSVVQNTDTQYF
CDR3nt: TGTGCCAGCAGCGTGGTCCAGAACACAGATACGCAGTATTTT

d_gene: -
v_gene: TRBV12-3/TRBV12-4
len: 13
j_gene: TRBJ1-2
abundance: few
CDR3aa: CASSFLQLGGYTF
CDR3nt: TGTGCCAGCAGTTTCCTCCAGTTGGGGGGCTACACCTTC

d_gene: TRBD2
v_gene: TRBV12-3/TRBV12-4
len: 14
j_gene: TRBJ2-1
abundance: few
CDR3aa: CASSYTGTTNEQFF
CDR3nt: TGTGCCAGCAGTTATACCGGGACTACGAATGAGCAGTTCTTC

d_gene: -
v_gene: TRBV4-3
len: 18
j_gene: TRBJ2-1
abundance: -
CDR3aa: CASSQDRGGASSYNEQFF
CDR3nt: TGCGCCAGCAGCCAAGATCGGGGCGGGGCGAGCTCCTACAATGAGCAGTTCTTC

d_gene: -
v_gene: TRBV6-7
len: 11
j_gene: TRBJ1-1
abundance: few
CDR3aa: CASKSNLKAFF
CDR3nt: TGTGCCAGCAAATCCAACCTTAAAGCTTTCTTT

d_gene: -
v_gene: TRBV19
len: 16
j_gene: TRBJ2-3
abundance: few
CDR3aa: CASSSRQGGRTDTQYF
CDR3nt: TGTGCCAGTAGTTCAAGGCAGGGCGGTCGCACAGATACGCAGTATTTT

d_gene: -
v_gene: TRBV6-1
len: 13
j_gene: TRBJ2-5
abundance: many
CDR3aa: CASSPGRRETQYF
CDR3nt: TGTGCCAGCAGCCCAGGGCGAAGAGAGACCCAGTACTTC

d_gene: TRBD2
v_gene: TRBV7-6
len: 13
j_gene: TRBJ2-7
abundance: many
CDR3aa: CASSGGTTYEQYF
CDR3nt: TGCGCCAGCAGCGGGGGGACGACCTACGAGCAGTACTTC